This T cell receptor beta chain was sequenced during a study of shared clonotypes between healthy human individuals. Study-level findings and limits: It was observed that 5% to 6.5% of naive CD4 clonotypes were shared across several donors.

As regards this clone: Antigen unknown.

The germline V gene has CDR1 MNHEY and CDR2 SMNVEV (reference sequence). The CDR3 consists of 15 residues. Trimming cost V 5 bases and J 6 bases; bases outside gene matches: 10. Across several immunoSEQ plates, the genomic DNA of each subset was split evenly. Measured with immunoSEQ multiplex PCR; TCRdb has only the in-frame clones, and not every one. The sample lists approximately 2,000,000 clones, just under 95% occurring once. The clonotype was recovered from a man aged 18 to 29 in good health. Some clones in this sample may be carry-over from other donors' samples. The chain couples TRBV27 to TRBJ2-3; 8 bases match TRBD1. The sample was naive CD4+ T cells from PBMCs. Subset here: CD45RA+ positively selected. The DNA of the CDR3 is TGTGCCAGCAGTACACGGACAGGGTTTGCGGATACGCAGTATTTT. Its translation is CASSTRTGFADTQYF.